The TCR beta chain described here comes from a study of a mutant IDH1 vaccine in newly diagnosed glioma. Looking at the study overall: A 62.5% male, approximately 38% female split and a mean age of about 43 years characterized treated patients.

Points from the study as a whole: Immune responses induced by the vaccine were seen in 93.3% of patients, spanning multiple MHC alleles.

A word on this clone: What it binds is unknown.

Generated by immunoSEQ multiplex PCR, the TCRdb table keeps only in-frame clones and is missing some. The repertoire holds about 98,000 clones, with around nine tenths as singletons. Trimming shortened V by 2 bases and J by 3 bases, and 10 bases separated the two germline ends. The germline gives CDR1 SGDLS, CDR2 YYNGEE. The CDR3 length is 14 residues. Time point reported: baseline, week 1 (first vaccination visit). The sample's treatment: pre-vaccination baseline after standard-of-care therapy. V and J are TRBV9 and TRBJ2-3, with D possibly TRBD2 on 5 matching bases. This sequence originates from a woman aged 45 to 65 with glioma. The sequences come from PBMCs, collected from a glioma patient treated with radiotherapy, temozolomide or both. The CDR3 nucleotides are TGTGCCAGCAGCGTGGACTCATTTACAGATACGCAGTATTTT. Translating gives CASSVDSFTDTQYF.